The T cell receptor beta chain under discussion was sequenced for a study of blood T cell repertoires in COVID-19. Study in general: Sample material is recorded as cDNA or gDNA derived from T cells, B-cell-depleted T cells, or PBMCs.

Sequencing used immunoSEQ multiplex PCR; TCRdb keeps in-frame clones, though not all of them. The sample includes about 21,000 clones, more than 80% seen only once; the top ten take roughly 4.3%. This CDR3 comprises 16 residues. V shed 3 bases, J shed 3 bases, and the junction held 9 bases outside the gene matches. Germline CDR1 reads SGHRS; CDR2 reads YFSETQ. The receptor's source is a woman in her fifties or sixties with active COVID-19. The specimen sequenced was peripheral blood. V is TRBV5-1 and J is TRBJ2-7; 10 positions match TRBD1. The CDR3 nucleotides are TGCGCCAGCAGCTCCTTATTGACAGGGGGCCACTACGAGCAGTACTTC. Amino acids: CASSSLLTGGHYEQYF.